These 3 T cell receptor beta chains were all obtained from the same sample, sequenced in a study of blood T cell repertoires in COVID-19. Only in-frame clones appear in the TCRdb table, and some are missing; sequencing was by immunoSEQ multiplex PCR. The table shows nearly 200,000 clones, with 84% occurring only once. Sample: PBMCs or T cells enriched from blood (not recorded which). The receptors were sampled from a man aged 35-49 years who had recovered from COVID-19.

The chain couples TRBV19 to TRBJ2-1; D may be TRBD1 (6 bases). The ends were cut back, 5 bases at V and 1 base at J, with 12 bases in the middle. Germline CDR1 reads LNHDA; CDR2 reads SQIVND (reference sequence). The CDR3 has 15 amino acids. The CDR3 coding sequence is TGTGCCAGTAGTTTCAGGGGTCGGTCCTACAATGAGCAGTTCTTC. It is translated as CASSFRGRSYNEQFF.

The sample holds a few counts of this clone. The chain has TRBV6-6 and TRBJ1-5; 10 bases match TRBD1. The V segment lost 6 bases and the J segment 6 bases; nucleotides outside the gene matches: 5. The length of the CDR3 is 14 residues. CDR1 MNHNY and CDR2 SVGAGI come from the germline V gene (reference sequence). The CDR3 loop reads CASSRTGGTQPQHF. The CDR3 DNA follows: TGTGCCAGCAGCCGGACAGGGGGAACTCAGCCCCAGCATTTT.

J is TRBJ1-3 and V is TRBV7-6; D is ambiguous. Germline CDR1 is SGHVS and CDR2 is FNYEAQ. V was trimmed by 5 bases and J by 0 bases, leaving 20 bases between them. The CDR3 has 18 amino acids. CDR3 in amino acids: CASSPMIPTEISGNTIYF. Written as DNA, the CDR3 is TGTGCCAGCAGCCCTATGATCCCCACAGAAATCTCTGGAAACACCATATATTTT.